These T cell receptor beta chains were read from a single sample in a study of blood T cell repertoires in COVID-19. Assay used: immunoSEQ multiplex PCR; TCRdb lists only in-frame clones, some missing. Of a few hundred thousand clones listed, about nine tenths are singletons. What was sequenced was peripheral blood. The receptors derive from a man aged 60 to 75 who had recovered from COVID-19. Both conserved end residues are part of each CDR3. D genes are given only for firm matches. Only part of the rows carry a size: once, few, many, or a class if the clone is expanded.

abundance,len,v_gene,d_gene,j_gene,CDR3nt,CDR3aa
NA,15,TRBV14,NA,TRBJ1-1,TGTGCCAGCAGCCAAGATTTAGGTCGAGGGAGGGAAGCTTTCTTT,CASSQDLGRGREAFF
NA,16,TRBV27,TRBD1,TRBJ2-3,TGTGCCAGCAGTTCCCCCGCGACAGGGGTATCAGATACGCAGTATTTT,CASSSPATGVSDTQYF
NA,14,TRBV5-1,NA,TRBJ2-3,TGCGCCAGCAGCCCCGGGGGGCGTACAGATACGCAGTATTTT,CASSPGGRTDTQYF
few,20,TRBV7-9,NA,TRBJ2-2,TGTGCCAGCAGCAGACGACCCATTATTCCAGGGAACTCGCCCACCGGGGAGCTGTTTTTT,CASSRRPIIPGNSPTGELFF
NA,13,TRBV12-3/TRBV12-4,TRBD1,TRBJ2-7,TGTGCCAGCAGTTTAGAGGGGGCTAACGAGCAGTACTTC,CASSLEGANEQYF
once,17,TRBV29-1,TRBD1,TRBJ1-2,TGCAGCGTCGAAAAGGGCACCGGGACAGGGGTTCTCTATGGCTACACCTTC,CSVEKGTGTGVLYGYTF
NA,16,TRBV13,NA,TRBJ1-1,TGTGCCAGCAGCGCCCGGGTTAAGCTCATGAACACTGAAGCTTTCTTT,CASSARVKLMNTEAFF
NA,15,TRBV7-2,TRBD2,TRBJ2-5,TGTGCCAGCAGAGCCCCTAGCGGGGGTTTAGAGACCCAGTACTTC,CASRAPSGGLETQYF
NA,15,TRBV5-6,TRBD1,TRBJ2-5,TGTGCCAGCAGCGCGTGGACAGGGGTATCGGAGACCCAGTACTTC,CASSAWTGVSETQYF
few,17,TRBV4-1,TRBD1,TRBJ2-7,TGCGCCAGCAGCCTTTCGAGGAGAGGACAGGGCGAATACGAGCAGTACTTC,CASSLSRRGQGEYEQYF
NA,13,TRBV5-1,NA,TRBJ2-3,TGCGCCAGCCGGAGGGCCCCGATGGATACGCAGTATTTT,CASRRAPMDTQYF
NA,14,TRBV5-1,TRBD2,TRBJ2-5,TGCGCCAGCTCTTTAGCGGGGGGGCTGGAGACCCAGTACTTC,CASSLAGGLETQYF
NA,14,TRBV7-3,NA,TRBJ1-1,TGTGCCAGCAGCTTAAGTATATCTGACACTGAAGCTTTCTTT,CASSLSISDTEAFF
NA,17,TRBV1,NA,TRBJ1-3,TGCACCAGCAGCCAAGATCGGGGGGATTCTGCTGGAAACACCATATATTTT,CTSSQDRGDSAGNTIYF
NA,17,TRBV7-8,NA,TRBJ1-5,TGTGCCAGCAGCTTAGTACGGTCCGGTCCGGGCAATCAGCCCCAGCATTTT,CASSLVRSGPGNQPQHF
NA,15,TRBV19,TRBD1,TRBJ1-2,TGTGCCAGTAGTAGGGTTGGACAGGGCGTGATTGGCTACACCTTC,CASSRVGQGVIGYTF
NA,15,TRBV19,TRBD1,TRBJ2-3,TGTGCCAGTAGTACCCGACAGGGGAGGACAGATACGCAGTATTTT,CASSTRQGRTDTQYF
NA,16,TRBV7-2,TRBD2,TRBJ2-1,TGTGCCAGCAGCTTAGCGCTAAGCGGGGGGGCTCATGAGCAGTTCTTC,CASSLALSGGAHEQFF
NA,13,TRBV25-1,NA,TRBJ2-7,TGTGCCAGCACTCACGGGGGGCCCTACGAGCAGTACTTC,CASTHGGPYEQYF
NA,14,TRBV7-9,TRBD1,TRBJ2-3,TGTGCCAGCAGGGGGACAGCTAGCACAGATACGCAGTATTTT,CASRGTASTDTQYF
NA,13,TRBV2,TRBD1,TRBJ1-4,TGTGCCAGCCAGACACAGGGGACTGAAAAACTGTTTTTT,CASQTQGTEKLFF
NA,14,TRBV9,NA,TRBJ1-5,TGTGCCAGCAACCTAGGTGGTAGCAATCAGCCCCAGCATTTT,CASNLGGSNQPQHF
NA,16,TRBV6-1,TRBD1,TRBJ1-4,TGTGCCAGCAGTGGCTCACAGGGGGCGCATAGGGAAAAACTGTTTTTT,CASSGSQGAHREKLFF
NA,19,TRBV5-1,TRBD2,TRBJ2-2,TGCGCCAGCAGCTTCAATTGGGCCCCTAGCGGGGCGAACACCGGGGAGCTGTTTTTT,CASSFNWAPSGANTGELFF
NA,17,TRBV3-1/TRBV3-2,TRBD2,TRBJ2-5,TGTGCCAGCAGGTTAGGGAGGTTAGCGGGGGGCGGGGAGACCCAGTACTTC,CASRLGRLAGGGETQYF
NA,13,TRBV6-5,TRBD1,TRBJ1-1,TGTGCCAGCAAAGGGGGCCGGAACACTGAAGCTTTCTTT,CASKGGRNTEAFF
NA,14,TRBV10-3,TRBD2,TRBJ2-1,TGTGCCATCAGTGAAAGCGGGGGGCTAAATGAGCAGTTCTTC,CAISESGGLNEQFF
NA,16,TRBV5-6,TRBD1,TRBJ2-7,TGTGCCAGCAGCTTGGGGCCGGGACAGGGAGGCTACGAGCAGTACTTC,CASSLGPGQGGYEQYF
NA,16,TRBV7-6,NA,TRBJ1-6,TGTGCCAGCAGCTCACTCCTCCGGGAACGACACGGCCCCCTCCACTTT,CASSSLLRERHGPLHF
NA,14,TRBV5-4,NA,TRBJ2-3,TGTGCCAGCAGCTTGGCCAGTTTCACAGATACGCAGTATTTT,CASSLASFTDTQYF
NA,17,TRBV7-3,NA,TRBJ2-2,TGTGCCAGCAGCGCCTCCCCCACAGGGATTGCCACCGGGGAGCTGTTTTTT,CASSASPTGIATGELFF
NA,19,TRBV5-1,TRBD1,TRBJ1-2,TGCGCCAGCAGCTTGGCCCCAAATATACTACAGGGGAGGTTCTATGGCTACACCTTC,CASSLAPNILQGRFYGYTF
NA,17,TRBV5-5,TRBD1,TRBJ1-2,TGTGCCAGCAGCTTGTCGGGACAGGGTTCGAGATATTATGGCTACACCTTC,CASSLSGQGSRYYGYTF
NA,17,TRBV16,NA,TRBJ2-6,TGTGCCAGCAGCCACCCACAGGGAAATTATGGGGCCAACGTCCTGACTTTC,CASSHPQGNYGANVLTF
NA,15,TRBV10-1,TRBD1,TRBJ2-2,TGCGCCAGGGGTGACAGGGGGCGTTGCACCGGGGAGCTGTTTTTT,CARGDRGRCTGELFF
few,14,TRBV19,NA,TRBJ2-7,TGTGCCAGTAGCGTGAAAAGGGGGGGCCACGAGCAGTACTTC,CASSVKRGGHEQYF